The clone carrying this T cell receptor beta chain was recorded a few times. Its antigen is still unknown. The V gene lost 2 bases and the J gene lost 4 bases, with 7 bases spanning the gap. Germline assignment: CDR1 MNHEY and CDR2 SMNVEV (reference sequence). The CDR3 is 13 amino acids. The record originates from a study of OX40 agonist ivuxolimab in advanced cancers. Study-wide context: Prior therapy, whether anti-PD-1, anti-PD-L1 or anti-CTLA-4, was allowed, and 35% to 40% had some.

Assay: immunoSEQ multiplex PCR; the TCRdb copy retains only in-frame clones and omits some. Of 15,000 or so clones detected, roughly 90% appear once; the ten largest clones hold about 25%. Study findings and constraints: In the 0.1 to 3.0 mg/kg range, CD4+ and CD8+ blood T cells had expanded clonally by week 6. Some of the nonresponding patients also showed low levels of normalized T-cell clonal expansion.

The material was CD4+ or CD8+ T cells sorted from blood, obtained in a trial of the OX40 agonist ivuxolimab. V and J are TRBV27 and TRBJ2-3; D unclear. This receptor was obtained from an adult with an advanced solid tumor such as melanoma, head and neck, liver or kidney cancer. In nucleotides, the CDR3 is TGTGCCAGCAGTTTAGATGGGGCAGATACGCAGTATTTT. Amino acids: CASSLDGADTQYF.